The rows below give T cell receptor beta chains drawn from one sample of a study of PD-1 blockade in classical Hodgkin lymphoma. Clones were sequenced by immunoSEQ multiplex PCR, and TCRdb holds only the in-frame ones, with some missing. The sample yields about 52,000 clones, approximately 86% seen once. Material: peripheral blood mononuclear cells (PBMCs), obtained before the fourth cycle of nivolumab. The receptors were gathered from a human donor with classical Hodgkin lymphoma. Each CDR3 is given with its conserved first and last residue.

>TRBV7-2|TRBJ2-5
CASSPRSSGEETQYF
>TRBV2|TRBJ1-2
CASSDSLGYTF
>TRBV10-3|TRBJ1-6
CAIGGQGDSPLHF
>TRBV28|TRBJ1-2
CASSLGLQGGYTF
>TRBV28|TRBJ1-5
CASSLGGSNQPQHF
>TRBV27|TRBJ2-1
CASRWGNEQFF
>TRBV5-5|TRBJ2-3
CASSLQGSSTDTQYF
>TRBV25-1|TRBJ2-6
CASSEGGGANVLTF
>TRBV7-2|TRBJ1-1
CASSLGGLMNTEAFF
>TRBV4-3|TRBJ2-7
CASSPSRAGAWEQYF